These 14 T cell receptor beta chains share one sample of origin, sequenced in a study of T cell repertoires in cytomegalovirus infection (dated by TCRdb to the late 2010s). No antigens are known for them. The treatment or condition label here, explained by the study, means: in vitro stimulation with specific CMV peptide epitopes to enrich CMV-specific T cells. TCRdb records Illumina HiSeq 1500 as the sequencer. TCRdb itself trimmed the public reads at Q25 with fastp, ran MiXCR and retained productive beta chains. Every entry covers one CDR3 protein and lists the most common genes and DNA from its rows. The sample contains 80,000 or so distinct CDR3 sequences, about 37% of them found a single time. Over 90% of the sample is taken by the ten largest. Sequences were derived from CD8+ T cells from cultured PBMCs, sampled from culture after CMV antigen stimulation. The source of these receptors is a human donor in good health (CMV status not recorded). Some clones in this sample may be carry-over from other donors' samples.

The V call is TRBV12-3 or TRBV12-4, the J call TRBJ2-1, with 9 bases fitting TRBD1. The V gene end was trimmed by 5 bases and the J gene end by 7 bases; junction bases not matched to a gene: 15. CDR3 length: 17 amino acids. The CDR3 nucleotides are TGTGCCAGCAGTCTGGGACAGGGCTACCCCTTTGGGAATGAGCAGTTCTTC. The encoded protein is CASSLGQGYPFGNEQFF.

The V and J genes are TRBV2 and TRBJ1-2; 7 bases are shared with TRBD1. CDR1 and CDR2 from the germline V gene are SNHLY and FYNNEI. The V gene end was trimmed by 6 bases and the J gene end by 5 bases; junction bases not matched to a gene: 6. This CDR3 has 13 residues. CDR3: CASRSGTAYGYTF. CDR3 sequence (DNA): TGTGCCAGCAGGTCCGGGACAGCGTATGGCTACACCTTC.

This clonotype was found a few times. The V gene is TRBV7-8, the J gene TRBJ2-1, with 7 bases fitting TRBD1. V was pared by 3 bases and J by 2 bases, with 4 bases of the junction left unmatched. The CDR3 covers 15 residues. Germline lookup yields CDR1 SGHVS and CDR2 FQNEAQ. CDR3 in amino acids: CASSLQGVAYNEQFF. As DNA, the CDR3 is TGTGCCAGCAGCTTGCAGGGGGTGGCCTACAATGAGCAGTTCTTC.

The rearrangement links TRBV6-2 or TRBV6-3 to TRBJ2-2; TRBD2 matches at 11 bases. V was clipped by 2 bases and J by 1 base; unmatched bases: 3. Germline CDR1 reads MNHEY; CDR2 reads SVGEGT. This CDR3 is 17 amino acids long. The CDR3 loop is CASSYETSGMNTGELFF. CDR3 nucleotides: TGTGCCAGCAGTTACGAGACTAGCGGGATGAACACCGGGGAGCTGTTTTTT.

The chain links TRBV29-1 to TRBJ2-7; 9 bases match TRBD1. After removal of 7 bases from V and 1 base from J, the junction contained 5 bases not matched to a gene. The CDR3 has 13 amino acids. CDR1 and CDR2 (germline): SQVTM, ANQGSEA. For the CDR3, the DNA is TGCAGCGCTACAGGGGGCGCTTCCTACGAGCAGTACTTC. Translated, it gives CSATGGASYEQYF.

This clonotype was counted only a few times. V usage is TRBV6-6 and J usage is TRBJ1-1; D unclear. The ends were cut back, 2 bases at V and 0 bases at J, with 10 bases in the middle. Germline V gene sequence: CDR1 MNHNY, CDR2 SVGAGI (reference sequence). This CDR3 has 15 residues. In nucleotides, the CDR3 is TGTGCCAGCAGTTACACCCCAAACTTGAACACTGAAGCTTTCTTT. Its translation: CASSYTPNLNTEAFF.

This chain uses TRBV5-6 with TRBJ2-7; the D is unclear. The V gene lost 0 bases and the J gene lost 2 bases, with 9 bases spanning the gap. CDR1 and CDR2 from the germline V gene are SGHDT and YYEEEE. The CDR3 spans 14 residues. In DNA, the CDR3 is TGTGCCAGCAGCTTGGGTAGTTTCCCCTACGAGCAGTACTTC. Translation: CASSLGSFPYEQYF.

This clonotype was detected many times. V and J are TRBV7-9 and TRBJ2-6, with D perhaps TRBD1 or TRBD2 (6 bases each). V was pared by 1 base and J by 0 bases, with 10 bases between. Germline CDR1 SEHNR, CDR2 FQNEAQ (reference sequence). This CDR3 spans 17 amino acids. The CDR3 sequence: CASSLEGGRSGANVLTF. In DNA form, the CDR3 reads TGTGCCAGCAGCTTAGAGGGGGGACGCTCTGGGGCCAACGTCCTGACTTTC.

The V call is TRBV6-1, the J call TRBJ2-5, with 7 bases lining up with TRBD1. The germline CDR1 and CDR2 sequences are MNHNS and SASEGT. V shed 4 bases, J shed 2 bases, and the junction held 4 bases outside the gene matches. This CDR3 region has 14 residues. The DNA for the CDR3 is TGTGCCAGCAGTGTCGGACAGGAACAAGAGACCCAGTACTTC. This encodes CASSVGQEQETQYF.

This clonotype turned up a few times. The chain has TRBV7-6 and TRBJ2-5; the D gene could be TRBD1 or TRBD2 (5 bases each). Germline assignment: CDR1 SGHVS and CDR2 FNYEAQ. The CDR3 is 12 residues long. Deletions cut 5 bases from V and 5 bases from J, with 9 bases between. The CDR3: CASSGTGETQYF. DNA for the CDR3: TGTGCCAGCAGCGGGACGGGTGAGACCCAGTACTTC.

This chain joins TRBV7-3 and TRBJ1-1; D remains unclear. The V gene lost 1 base and the J gene lost 0 bases, with 12 bases spanning the gap. Germline V lookup: CDR1 SGHTA, CDR2 FQGTGA. The CDR3 spans 16 residues. CDR3 amino acids: CASSLNPGPLNTEAFF. For the CDR3, the DNA is TGTGCCAGCAGCTTAAACCCCGGCCCTTTGAACACTGAAGCTTTCTTT.

This clonotype occurred many times. The chain recombines TRBV29-1 with TRBJ2-1; D may be TRBD1 (5 bases). The CDR3 consists of 15 residues. V lost 6 bases and J lost 5, with 20 bases in between. Per the germline V gene, CDR1 is SQVTM and CDR2 is ANQGSEA. CDR3 sequence: CSVPGPLGLDNEQFF. The CDR3, as DNA: TGCAGCGTCCCAGGCCCGTTGGGGCTCGACAATGAGCAGTTCTTC.

The rearrangement links TRBV7-2 to TRBJ1-2; D might be TRBD1 (6 bases). The CDR3 contains 16 residues. Per germline, CDR1 SGHTA and CDR2 FQGNSA. V lost 4 bases and J lost 3, with 18 bases in between. CDR3 loop: CASSSPSGWTDYGYTF. CDR3 in DNA: TGTGCCAGCAGCTCCCCGTCTGGGTGGACAGACTATGGCTACACCTTC.

The J gene is TRBJ2-2, the V gene TRBV4-1; the match to TRBD1 covers 9 bases. The junction had 3 bases not matched to a gene; V was cut back by 6 bases and J by 7 bases. CDR1 and CDR2 from the germline V gene are MGHRA and YSYEKL. There are 13 residues in the CDR3. The CDR3 DNA reads as TGCGCCAGCAGACAGGGGGCAGGCGGGGAGCTGTTTTTT. As protein: CASRQGAGGELFF.